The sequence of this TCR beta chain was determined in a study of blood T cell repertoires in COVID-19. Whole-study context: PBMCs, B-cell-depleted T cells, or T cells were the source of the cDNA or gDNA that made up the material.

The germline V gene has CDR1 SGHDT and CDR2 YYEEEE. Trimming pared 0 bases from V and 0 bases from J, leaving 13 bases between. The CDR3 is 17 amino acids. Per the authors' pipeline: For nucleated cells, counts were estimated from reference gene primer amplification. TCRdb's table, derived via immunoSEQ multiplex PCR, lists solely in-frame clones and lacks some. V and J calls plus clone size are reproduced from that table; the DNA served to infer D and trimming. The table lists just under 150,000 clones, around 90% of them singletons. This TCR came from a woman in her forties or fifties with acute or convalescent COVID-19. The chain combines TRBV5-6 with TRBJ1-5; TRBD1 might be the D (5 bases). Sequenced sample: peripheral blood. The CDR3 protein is CASSLAWGLNSNQPQHF. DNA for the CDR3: TGTGCCAGCAGCTTGGCGTGGGGACTCAATAGCAATCAGCCCCAGCATTTT.